Given below is one TCR beta chain in context. What it binds is unknown. Reverse transcription of extracted RNA yielded cDNA, which provided the sequencing template. The protocol was immunoSEQ multiplex PCR, while the TCRdb copy is restricted to in-frame clones and leaves out a portion. The sample carries fewer than 110,000 clones, less than 70% recorded once. The data derive from a study of CD8+ T cells in alopecia areata. Findings of the study overall: Unlike in mice, where it was clearer, TCR sharing across patients was less clear, possibly HLA-related.

CDR1 and CDR2 from the germline V gene are LGHNA and YSLEER. CDR3 size: 14 residues. Trimming removed 0 bases at V and 5 bases at J, with 10 bases between. T lymphocytes (CD4+ and CD8+) were sorted from PBMCs. Sequenced sample: CD4+ T cells sorted from blood. The receptor's source is a human donor in good health. The chain couples TRBV4-3 to TRBJ1-2, with no clear D. CDR3 in amino acids: CASSQDMGNYGYTF. The CDR3 nucleotides are TGCGCCAGCAGCCAAGACATGGGCAATTATGGCTACACCTTC.